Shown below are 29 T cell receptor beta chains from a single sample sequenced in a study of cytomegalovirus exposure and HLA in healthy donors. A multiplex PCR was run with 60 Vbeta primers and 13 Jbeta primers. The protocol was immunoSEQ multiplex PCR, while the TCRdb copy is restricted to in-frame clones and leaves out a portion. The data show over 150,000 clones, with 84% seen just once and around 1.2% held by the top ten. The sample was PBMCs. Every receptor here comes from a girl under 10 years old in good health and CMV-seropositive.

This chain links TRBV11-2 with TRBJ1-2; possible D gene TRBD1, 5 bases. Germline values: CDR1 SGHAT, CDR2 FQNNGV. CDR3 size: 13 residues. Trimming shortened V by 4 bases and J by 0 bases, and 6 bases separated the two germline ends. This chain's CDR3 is CASSYRSNYGYTF. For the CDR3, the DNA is TGTGCCAGCAGCTACAGGTCTAACTATGGCTACACCTTC.

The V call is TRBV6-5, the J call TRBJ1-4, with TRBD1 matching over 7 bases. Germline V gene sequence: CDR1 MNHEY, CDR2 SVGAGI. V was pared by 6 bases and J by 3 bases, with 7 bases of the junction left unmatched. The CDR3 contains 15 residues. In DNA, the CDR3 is TGTGCCAGCAGCCCGAAGGGGGCGCCTAATGAAAAACTGTTTTTT. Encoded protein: CASSPKGAPNEKLFF.

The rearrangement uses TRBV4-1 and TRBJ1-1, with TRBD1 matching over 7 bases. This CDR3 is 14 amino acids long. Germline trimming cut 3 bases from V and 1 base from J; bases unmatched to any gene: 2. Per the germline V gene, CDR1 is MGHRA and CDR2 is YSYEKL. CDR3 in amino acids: CASSQTGPNTEAFF. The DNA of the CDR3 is TGCGCCAGCAGCCAGACAGGGCCGAACACTGAAGCTTTCTTT.

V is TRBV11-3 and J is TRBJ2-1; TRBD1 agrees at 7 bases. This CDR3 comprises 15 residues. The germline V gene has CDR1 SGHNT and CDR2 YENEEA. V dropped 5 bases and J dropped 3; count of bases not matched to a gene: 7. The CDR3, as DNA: TGTGCCAGCAGCCAAACGGGACAGAGCTACAATGAGCAGTTCTTC. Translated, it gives CASSQTGQSYNEQFF.

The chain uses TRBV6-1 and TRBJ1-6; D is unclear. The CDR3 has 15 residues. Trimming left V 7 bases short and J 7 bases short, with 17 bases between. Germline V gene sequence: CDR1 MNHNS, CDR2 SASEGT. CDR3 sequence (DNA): TGTGCCAGCACACGCCAACGGGTTCGAAATTCACCCCTCCACTTT. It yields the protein CASTRQRVRNSPLHF.

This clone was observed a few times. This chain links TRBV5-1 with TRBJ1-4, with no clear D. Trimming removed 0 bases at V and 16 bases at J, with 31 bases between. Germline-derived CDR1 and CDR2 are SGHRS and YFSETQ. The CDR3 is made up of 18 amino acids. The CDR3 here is CASSLEGWREDSRWGEFF. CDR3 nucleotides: TGCGCCAGCAGCTTGGAAGGTTGGAGGGAAGATAGTAGATGGGGTGAGTTTTTT.

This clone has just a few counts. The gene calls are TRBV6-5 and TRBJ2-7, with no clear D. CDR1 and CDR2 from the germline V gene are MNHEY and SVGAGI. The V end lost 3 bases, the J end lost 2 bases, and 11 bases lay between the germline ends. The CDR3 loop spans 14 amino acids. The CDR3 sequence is CASSYATQAYEQYF. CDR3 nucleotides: TGTGCCAGCAGTTATGCAACTCAGGCCTACGAGCAGTACTTC.

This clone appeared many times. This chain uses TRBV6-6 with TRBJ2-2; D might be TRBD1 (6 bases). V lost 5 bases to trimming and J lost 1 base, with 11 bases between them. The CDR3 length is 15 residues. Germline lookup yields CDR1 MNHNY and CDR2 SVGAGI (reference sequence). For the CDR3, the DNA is TGTGCCAGCAGTCGACAGGCTAGGAACACCGGGGAGCTGTTTTTT. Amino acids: CASSRQARNTGELFF.

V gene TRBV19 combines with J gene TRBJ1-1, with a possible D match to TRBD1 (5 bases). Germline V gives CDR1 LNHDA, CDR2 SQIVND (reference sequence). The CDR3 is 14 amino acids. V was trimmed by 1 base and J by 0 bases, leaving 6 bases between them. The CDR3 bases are TGTGCCAGTAGTATAGTAGGGGTGAACACTGAAGCTTTCTTT. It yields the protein CASSIVGVNTEAFF. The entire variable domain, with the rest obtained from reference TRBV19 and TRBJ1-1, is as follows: DGGITQSPKYLFRKEGQNVTLSCEQNLNHDAMYWYRQDPGQGLRLIYYSQIVNDFQKGDIAEGYSVSREKKESFPLTVTSAQKNPTAFYLCASSIVGVNTEAFFGQGTRLTVV.

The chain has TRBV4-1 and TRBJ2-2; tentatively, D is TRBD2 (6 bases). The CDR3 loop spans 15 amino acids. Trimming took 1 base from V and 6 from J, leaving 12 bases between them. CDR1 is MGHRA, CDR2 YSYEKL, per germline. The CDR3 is CASSQGVADPGELFF. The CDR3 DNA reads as TGCGCCAGCAGCCAAGGGGTAGCGGATCCCGGGGAGCTGTTTTTT.

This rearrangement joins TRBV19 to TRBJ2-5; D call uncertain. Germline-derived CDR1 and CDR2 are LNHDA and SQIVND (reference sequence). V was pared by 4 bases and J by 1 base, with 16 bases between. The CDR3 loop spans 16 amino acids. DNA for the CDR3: TGTGCCAGTAGTAGCCGACGCGGATCTGTCCAAGAGACCCAGTACTTC. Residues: CASSSRRGSVQETQYF.

CDR3: CASSLSLGGVYGYTF. CDR3 DNA: TGTGCCAGCAGTTTATCATTAGGGGGGGTCTATGGCTACACCTTC. The chain couples TRBV27 to TRBJ1-2; D possibly corresponds to TRBD1 (6 bases). Germline assignment: CDR1 MNHEY and CDR2 SMNVEV (reference sequence). V was shortened by 0 bases and J by 4 bases, with 12 bases between the two germline ends. This CDR3 region has 15 residues.

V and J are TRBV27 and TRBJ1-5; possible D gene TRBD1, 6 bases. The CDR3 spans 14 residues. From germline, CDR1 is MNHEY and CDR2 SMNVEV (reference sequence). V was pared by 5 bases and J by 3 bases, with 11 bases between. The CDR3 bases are TGTGCCAGCAGTCCCAGGGGAATCAATCAGCCCCAGCATTTT. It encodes CASSPRGINQPQHF.

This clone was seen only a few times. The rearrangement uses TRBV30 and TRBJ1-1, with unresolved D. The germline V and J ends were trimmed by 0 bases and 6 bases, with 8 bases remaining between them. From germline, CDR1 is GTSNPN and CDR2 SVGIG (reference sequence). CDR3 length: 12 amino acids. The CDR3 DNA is TGTGCCTGGAGTGTTGGGGAGCCTGAAGCTTTCTTT. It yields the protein CAWSVGEPEAFF.

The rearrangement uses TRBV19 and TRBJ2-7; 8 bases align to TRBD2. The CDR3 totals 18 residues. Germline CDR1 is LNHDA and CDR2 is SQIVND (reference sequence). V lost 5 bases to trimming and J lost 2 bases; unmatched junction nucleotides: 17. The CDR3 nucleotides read TGTGCCAGTAGTCAGCAGAGACGTGCTAGCGGGCCCCCCTACGAGCAGTACTTC. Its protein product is CASSQQRRASGPPYEQYF.

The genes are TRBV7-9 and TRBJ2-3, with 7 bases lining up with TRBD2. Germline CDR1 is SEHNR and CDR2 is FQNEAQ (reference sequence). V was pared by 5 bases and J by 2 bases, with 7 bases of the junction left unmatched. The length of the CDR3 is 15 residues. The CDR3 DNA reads TGTGCCAGCAGCCCGGGGGGTAGGGTCACAGATACGCAGTATTTT. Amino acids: CASSPGGRVTDTQYF.

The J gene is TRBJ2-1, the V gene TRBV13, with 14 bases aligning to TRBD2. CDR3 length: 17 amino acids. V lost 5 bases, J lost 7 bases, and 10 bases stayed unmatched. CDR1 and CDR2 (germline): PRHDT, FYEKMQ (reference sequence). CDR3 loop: CASSARTSGRRDNEQFF. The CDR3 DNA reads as TGTGCCAGCAGCGCCCGGACTAGCGGGAGGAGGGATAATGAGCAGTTCTTC.

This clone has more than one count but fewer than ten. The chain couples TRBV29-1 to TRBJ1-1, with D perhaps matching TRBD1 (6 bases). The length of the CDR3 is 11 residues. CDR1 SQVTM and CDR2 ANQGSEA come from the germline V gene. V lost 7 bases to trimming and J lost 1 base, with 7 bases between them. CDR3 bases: TGCAGCGGACAGGAGAACACTGAAGCTTTCTTT. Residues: CSGQENTEAFF.

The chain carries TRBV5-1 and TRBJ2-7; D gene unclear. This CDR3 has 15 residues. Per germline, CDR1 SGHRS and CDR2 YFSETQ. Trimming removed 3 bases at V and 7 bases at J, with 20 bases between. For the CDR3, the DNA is TGCGCCAGCAGCTCAGCTGAACTACTGGTGGAGGAGCAGTACTTC. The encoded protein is CASSSAELLVEEQYF.

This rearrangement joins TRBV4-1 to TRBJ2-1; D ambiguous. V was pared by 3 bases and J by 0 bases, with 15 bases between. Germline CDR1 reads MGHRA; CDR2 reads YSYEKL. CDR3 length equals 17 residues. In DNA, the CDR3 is TGCGCCAGCAGCCATACCCGGTCTACCACCTCCTACAATGAGCAGTTCTTC. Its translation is CASSHTRSTTSYNEQFF.

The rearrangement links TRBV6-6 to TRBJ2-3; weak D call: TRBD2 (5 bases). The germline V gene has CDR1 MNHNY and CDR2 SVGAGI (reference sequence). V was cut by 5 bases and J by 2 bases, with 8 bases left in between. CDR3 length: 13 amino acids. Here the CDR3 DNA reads TGTGCCAGCAGTGAGACTAACACAGATACGCAGTATTTT. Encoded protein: CASSETNTDTQYF.

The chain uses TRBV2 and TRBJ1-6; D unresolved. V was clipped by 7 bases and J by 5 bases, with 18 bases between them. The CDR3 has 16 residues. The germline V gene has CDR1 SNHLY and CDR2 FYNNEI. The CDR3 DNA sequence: TGTGCCAGCATAGTGTGGTCTCCCCCAAATAATTCACCCCTCCACTTT. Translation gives CASIVWSPPNNSPLHF. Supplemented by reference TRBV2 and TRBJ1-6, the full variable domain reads EPEVTQTPSHQVTQMGQEVILRCVPISNHLYFYWYRQILGQKVEFLVSFYNNEISEKSEIFDDQFSVERPDGSNFTLKIRSTKLEDSAMYFCASIVWSPPNNSPLHFGNGTRLTVT.

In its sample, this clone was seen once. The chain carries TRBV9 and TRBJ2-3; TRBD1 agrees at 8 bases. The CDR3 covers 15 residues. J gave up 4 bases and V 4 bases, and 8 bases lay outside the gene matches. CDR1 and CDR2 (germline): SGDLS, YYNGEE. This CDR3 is CASSSRTGRADTQYF. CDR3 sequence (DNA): TGTGCCAGCAGCTCGCGGACAGGGAGAGCAGATACGCAGTATTTT. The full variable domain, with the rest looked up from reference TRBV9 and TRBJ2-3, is DSGVTQTPKHLITATGQRVTLRCSPRSGDLSVYWYQQSLDQGLQFLIQYYNGEERAKGNILERFSAQQFPDLHSELNLSSLELGDSALYFCASSSRTGRADTQYFGPGTRLTVL.

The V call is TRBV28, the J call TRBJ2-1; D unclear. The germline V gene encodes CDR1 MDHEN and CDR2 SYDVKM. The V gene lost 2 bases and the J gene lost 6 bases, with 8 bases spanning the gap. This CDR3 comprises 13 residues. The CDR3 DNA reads TGTGCCAGCAGTTTACTACGTCTCAATGAGCAGTTCTTC. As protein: CASSLLRLNEQFF.

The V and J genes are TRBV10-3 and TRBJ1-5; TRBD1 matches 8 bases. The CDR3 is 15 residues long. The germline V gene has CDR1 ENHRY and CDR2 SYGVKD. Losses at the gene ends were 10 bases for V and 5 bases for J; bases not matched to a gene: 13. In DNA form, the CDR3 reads TGTGCCACCGCGCGGACAGGGTCCGGGGATCAGCCCCAGCATTTT. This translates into CATARTGSGDQPQHF.

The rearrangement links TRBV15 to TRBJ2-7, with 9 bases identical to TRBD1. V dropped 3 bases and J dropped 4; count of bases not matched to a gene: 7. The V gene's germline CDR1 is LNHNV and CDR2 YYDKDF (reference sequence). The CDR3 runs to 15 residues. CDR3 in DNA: TGTGCCACCAGCAGCCCCGGGACAGGGATTTACGAGCAGTACTTC. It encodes CATSSPGTGIYEQYF. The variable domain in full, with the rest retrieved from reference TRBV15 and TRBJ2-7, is DAMVIQNPRYQVTQFGKPVTLSCSQTLNHNVMYWYQQKSSQAPKLLFHYYDKDFNNEADTPDNFQSRRPNTSFCFLDIRSPGLGDTAMYLCATSSPGTGIYEQYFGPGTRLTVT.

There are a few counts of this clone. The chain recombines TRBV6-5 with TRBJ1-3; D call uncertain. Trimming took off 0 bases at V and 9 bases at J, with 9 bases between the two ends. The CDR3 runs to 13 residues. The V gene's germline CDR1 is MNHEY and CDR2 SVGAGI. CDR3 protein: CASSYSLVLTIYF. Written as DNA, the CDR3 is TGTGCCAGCAGTTACTCTTTGGTACTCACCATATATTTT.

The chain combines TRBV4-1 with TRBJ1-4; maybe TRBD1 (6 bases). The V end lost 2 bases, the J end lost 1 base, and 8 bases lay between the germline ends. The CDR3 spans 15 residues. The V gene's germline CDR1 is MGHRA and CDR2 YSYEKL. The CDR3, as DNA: TGCGCCAGCAGCCAACCGGGACAAACTAATGAAAAACTGTTTTTT. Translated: CASSQPGQTNEKLFF.

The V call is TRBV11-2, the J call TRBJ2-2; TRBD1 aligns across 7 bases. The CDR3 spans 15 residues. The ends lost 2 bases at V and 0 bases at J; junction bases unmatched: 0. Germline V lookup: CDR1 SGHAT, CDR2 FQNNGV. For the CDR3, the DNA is TGTGCCAGCAGCTTACAGGGGGCGAACACCGGGGAGCTGTTTTTT. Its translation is CASSLQGANTGELFF.